This T cell receptor beta chain originates from a study of blood T cells in healthy people across ages. Germline trimming cut 5 bases from V and 8 bases from J; bases unmatched to any gene: 6. Germline V gives CDR1 SGHTA, CDR2 FQGTGA. The CDR3 totals 13 residues. Through a sample-barcoded 5' primer and a J-beta primer mix, a second PCR was run for roughly 6 to 12 cycles. MiXCR, applied by TCRdb to the 5' RACE reads, yields one record per CDR3 protein. The table has approximately 760,000 distinct CDR3 sequences, 20% to 25% seen once. As to this clonotype: The CDR3 does not close with the conserved phenylalanine or tryptophan, likely indicating a read error.

The same data also contributed to another study, on T cells of mothers and their children.

Sequences were obtained from blood. This TCR derives from a boy younger than 18 in good health. The rearrangement uses TRBV7-3 and TRBJ2-3; 8 bases are a match to TRBD2. The chain's CDR3 is CASSPGTSRTQYL. CDR3 nucleotide sequence: TGTGCCAGCAGCCCTGGGACTAGTCGTACGCAGTATCTT.